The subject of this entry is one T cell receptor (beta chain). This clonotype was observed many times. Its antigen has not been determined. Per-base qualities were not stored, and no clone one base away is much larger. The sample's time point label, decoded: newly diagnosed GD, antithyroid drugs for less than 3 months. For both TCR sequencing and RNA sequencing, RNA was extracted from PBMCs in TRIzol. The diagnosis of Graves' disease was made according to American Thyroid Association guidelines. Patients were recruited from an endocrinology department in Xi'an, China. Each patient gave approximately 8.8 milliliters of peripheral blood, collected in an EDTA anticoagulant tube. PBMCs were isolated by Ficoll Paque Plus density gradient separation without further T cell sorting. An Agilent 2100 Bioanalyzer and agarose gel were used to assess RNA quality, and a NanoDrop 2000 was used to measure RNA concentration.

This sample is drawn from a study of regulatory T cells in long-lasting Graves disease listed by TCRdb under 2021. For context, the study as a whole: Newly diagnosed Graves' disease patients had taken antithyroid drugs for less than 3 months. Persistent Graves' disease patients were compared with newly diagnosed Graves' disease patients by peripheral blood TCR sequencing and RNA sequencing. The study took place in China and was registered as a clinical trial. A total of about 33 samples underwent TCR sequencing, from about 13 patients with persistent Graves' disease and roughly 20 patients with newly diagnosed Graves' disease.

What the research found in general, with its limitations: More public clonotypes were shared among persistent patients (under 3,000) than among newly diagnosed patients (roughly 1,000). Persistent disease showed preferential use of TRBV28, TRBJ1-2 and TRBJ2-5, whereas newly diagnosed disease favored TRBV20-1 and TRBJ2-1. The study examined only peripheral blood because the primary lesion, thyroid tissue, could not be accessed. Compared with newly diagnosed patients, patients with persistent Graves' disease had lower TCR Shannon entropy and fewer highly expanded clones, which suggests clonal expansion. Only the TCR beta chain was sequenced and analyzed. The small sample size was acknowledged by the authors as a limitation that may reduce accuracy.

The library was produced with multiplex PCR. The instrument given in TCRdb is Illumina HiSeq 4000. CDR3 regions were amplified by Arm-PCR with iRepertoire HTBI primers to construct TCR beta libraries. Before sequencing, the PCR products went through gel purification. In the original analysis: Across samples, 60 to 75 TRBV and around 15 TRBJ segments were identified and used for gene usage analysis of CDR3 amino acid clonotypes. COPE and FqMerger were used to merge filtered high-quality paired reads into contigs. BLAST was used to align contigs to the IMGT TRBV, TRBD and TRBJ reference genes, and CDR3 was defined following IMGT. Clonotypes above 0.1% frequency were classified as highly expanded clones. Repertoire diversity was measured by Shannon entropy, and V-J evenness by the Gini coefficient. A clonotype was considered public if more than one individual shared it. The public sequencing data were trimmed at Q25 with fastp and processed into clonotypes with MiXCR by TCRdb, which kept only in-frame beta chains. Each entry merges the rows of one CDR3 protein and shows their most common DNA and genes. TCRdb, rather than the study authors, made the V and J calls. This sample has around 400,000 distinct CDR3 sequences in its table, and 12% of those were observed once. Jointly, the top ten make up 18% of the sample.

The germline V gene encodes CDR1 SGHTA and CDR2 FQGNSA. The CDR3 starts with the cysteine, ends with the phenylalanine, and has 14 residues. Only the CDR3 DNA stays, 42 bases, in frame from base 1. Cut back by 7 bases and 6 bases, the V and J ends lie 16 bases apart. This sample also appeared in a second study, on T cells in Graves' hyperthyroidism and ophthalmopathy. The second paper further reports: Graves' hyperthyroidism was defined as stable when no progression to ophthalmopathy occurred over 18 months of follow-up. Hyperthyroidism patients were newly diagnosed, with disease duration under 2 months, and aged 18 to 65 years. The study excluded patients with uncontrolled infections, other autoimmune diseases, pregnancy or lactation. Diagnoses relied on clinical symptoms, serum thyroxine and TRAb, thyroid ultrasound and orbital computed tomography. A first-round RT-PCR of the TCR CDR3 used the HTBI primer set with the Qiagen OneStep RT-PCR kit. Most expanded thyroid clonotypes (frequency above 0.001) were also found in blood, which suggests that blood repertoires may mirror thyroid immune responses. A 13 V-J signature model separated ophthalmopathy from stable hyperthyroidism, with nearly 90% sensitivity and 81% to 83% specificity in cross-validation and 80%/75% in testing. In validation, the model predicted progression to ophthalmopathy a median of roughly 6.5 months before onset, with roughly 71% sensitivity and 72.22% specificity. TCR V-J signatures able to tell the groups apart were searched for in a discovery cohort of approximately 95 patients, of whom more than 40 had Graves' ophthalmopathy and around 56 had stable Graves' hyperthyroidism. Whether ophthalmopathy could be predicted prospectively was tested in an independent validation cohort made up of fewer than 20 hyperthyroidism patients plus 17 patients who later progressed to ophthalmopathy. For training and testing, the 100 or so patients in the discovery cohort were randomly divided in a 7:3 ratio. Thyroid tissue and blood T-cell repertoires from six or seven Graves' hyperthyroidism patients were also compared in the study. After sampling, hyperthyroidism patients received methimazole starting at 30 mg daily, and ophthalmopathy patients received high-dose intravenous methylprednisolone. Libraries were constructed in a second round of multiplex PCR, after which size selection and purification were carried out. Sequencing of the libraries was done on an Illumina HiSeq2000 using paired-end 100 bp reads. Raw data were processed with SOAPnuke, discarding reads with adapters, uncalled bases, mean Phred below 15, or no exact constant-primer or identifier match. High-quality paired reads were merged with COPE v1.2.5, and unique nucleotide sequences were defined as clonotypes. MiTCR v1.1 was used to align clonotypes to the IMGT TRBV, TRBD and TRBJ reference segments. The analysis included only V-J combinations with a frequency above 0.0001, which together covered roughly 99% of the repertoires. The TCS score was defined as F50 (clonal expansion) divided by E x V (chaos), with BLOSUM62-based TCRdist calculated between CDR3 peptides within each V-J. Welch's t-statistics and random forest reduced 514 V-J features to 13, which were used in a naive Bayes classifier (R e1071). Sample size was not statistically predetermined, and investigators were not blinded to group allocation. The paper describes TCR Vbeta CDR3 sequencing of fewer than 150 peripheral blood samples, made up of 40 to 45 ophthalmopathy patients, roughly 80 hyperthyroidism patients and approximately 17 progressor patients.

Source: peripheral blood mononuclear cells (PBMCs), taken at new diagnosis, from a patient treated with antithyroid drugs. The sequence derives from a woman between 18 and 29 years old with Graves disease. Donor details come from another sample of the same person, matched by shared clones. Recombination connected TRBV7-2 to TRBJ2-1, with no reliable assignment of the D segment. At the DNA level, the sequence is TGTGCCAGCATCAAAGGATTTTTGGGCAATGAGCAGTTCTTC. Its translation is CASIKGFLGNEQFF.